This T cell receptor (beta chain) appears in the sequencing data of a study of blood T cells in healthy people across ages (dated by TCRdb to between 2014 and 2017). Some background on the complete study: In model experiments, template switching captured about one uniquely barcoded TCR beta cDNA molecule for every two T cells. To track age-related changes in TCR beta repertoire diversity, the study relied on deep sequencing normalized with unique cDNA molecular identifiers. Donors were grouped into four age groups: young (average roughly 15 years), middle-aged (under 40), aged (around 60) and long-lived (approximately 78). To avoid experimental bias, donors of different ages were randomly spread across the sequencing lanes. Two additional independent replicas of 1 million unique cDNA reads from the same blood draw were analyzed for two donors (one aged 18 to 29 and one aged 80 or older).

V drops 4 bases and J drops 2 bases, leaving 12 bases in between. Its CDR3 holds 16 amino acids, cysteine through phenylalanine. Solely the CDR3 DNA is kept, with 48 bases framed from the first base. In the germline V gene (reference sequence), CDR1 corresponds to LNHDA and CDR2 to SQIVND. A remark on this clonotype: There is no known antigen for this receptor. Base qualities are missing; no much larger clone stands one base away.

The donors were a few dozen Caucasian individuals from Russia, aged roughly 6 to 90 years, who were systemically healthy. Each donor gave ten milliliters of peripheral blood, collected into EDTA-treated Vacutainer tubes. Ficoll-Paque density-gradient centrifugation was used to isolate PBMCs, with at least 6.5 million per sample. Total RNA, at least 6 micrograms per sample, was extracted from PBMCs with Trizol reagent. Naive CD45RAhigh/CD27high T cell percentages were measured by flow cytometry on a PBMC aliquot from every donor. Study-wide conclusions, independent of this receptor: Compared with the aged group, the long-lived group had more naive CD4+ T cells, fewer expanded clones and increased TCR diversity, suggesting age selection. Observed TCR beta diversity per million T cells fell roughly linearly with age, and a significant reduction was already apparent by age around 40. Estimates of total diversity based on one million sequenced T cells were regarded as lower bounds and as underestimates. The percentage of naive T cells measured by flow cytometry correlated strongly with observed TCR beta diversity. Bulk unsorted PBMC profiling prevented conclusive comparison of naive and antigen-experienced compartments. Donor CMV infection status was unknown, potentially confounding age-related changes in expanded clonotypes.

Libraries were made using 5' RACE. The listed sequencing device is Illumina HiSeq 2500. A second PCR of roughly 6 to 11 cycles was run with a J-beta primer mix and a sample-barcoded 5' primer. A template-switch 5' adaptor carrying 12 random nucleotides introduced a unique molecular identifier onto each TCR beta cDNA molecule. Each sample yielded at least 2.5 million CDR3-containing paired-end reads. All of the RNA was converted into first-strand cDNA using the Mint cDNA synthesis kit, with a TRBC-specific oligonucleotide serving as the primer. After uracil-DNA glycosylase treatment, a first 18-cycle PCR used universal primers M1SS and BC2_uni_R on all cDNA. In the source study's methods: Each sample was normalized by randomly selecting 1 million high-quality reads, each carrying a distinct molecular identifier. Instead of being binned into consensus sequences, reads with shared molecular identifiers were discarded. CDR3 identification, clonotype clustering and error correction used MiTCR with a Q25 quality threshold and the strictest error-elimination algorithm. A nonparametric unseen species model with Euler transformation was used to estimate lower-bound total TCR beta diversity. TCRdb reran the public reads through fastp at Q25 and MiXCR, keeping productive beta chains. Rows are combined by CDR3 protein, so each entry shows the most common genes and DNA. The V and J calls shown here were made by TCRdb, not taken from the authors' results. The sample yields around 780,000 distinct CDR3 sequences; approximately 60% were counted once. The ten top clones hold 20% to 30% of the sample.

Here the chain combines TRBV19 and TRBJ2-6, with the D segment possibly TRBD1 or TRBD2, each aligning over 5 bases. The sequencing sample was made of blood. The TCR was taken from a man aged 40-50 years in good health. The bases read TGTGCCAGTAGTAGGGGACCCAGGGCTGGGGCCAACGTCCTGACTTTC. The encoded protein is CASSRGPRAGANVLTF.